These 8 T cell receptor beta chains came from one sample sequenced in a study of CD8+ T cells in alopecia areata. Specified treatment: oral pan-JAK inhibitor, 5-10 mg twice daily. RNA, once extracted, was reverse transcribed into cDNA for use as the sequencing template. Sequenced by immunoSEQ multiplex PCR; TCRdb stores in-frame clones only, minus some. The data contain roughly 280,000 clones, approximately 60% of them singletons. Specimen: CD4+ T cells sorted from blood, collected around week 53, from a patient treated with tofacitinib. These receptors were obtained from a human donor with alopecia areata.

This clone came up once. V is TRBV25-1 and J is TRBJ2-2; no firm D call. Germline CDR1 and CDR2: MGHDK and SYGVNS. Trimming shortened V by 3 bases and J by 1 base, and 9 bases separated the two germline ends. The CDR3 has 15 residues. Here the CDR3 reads CASSEAIENTGELFF. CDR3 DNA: TGTGCCAGCAGTGAGGCGATTGAGAACACCGGGGAGCTGTTTTTT. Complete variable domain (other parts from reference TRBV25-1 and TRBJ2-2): EADIYQTPRYLVIGTGKKITLECSQTMGHDKMYWYQQDPGMELHLIHYSYGVNSTEKGDLSSESTVSRIRTEHFPLTLESARPSHTSQYLCASSEAIENTGELFFGEGSRLTVL.

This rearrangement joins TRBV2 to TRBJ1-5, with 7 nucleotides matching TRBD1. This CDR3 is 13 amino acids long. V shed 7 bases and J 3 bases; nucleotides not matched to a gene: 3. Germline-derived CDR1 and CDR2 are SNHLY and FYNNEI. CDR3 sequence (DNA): TGTGCCAGCAACGACAGGGTCAATCAGCCCCAGCATTTT. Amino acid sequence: CASNDRVNQPQHF.

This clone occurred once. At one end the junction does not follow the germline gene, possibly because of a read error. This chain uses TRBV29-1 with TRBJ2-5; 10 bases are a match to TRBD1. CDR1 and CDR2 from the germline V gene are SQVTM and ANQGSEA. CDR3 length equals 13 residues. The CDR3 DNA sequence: TGCAGCATTGACAGGGGGCGCCGGGAGACCCAGTACTTC. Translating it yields CSIDRGRRETQYF.

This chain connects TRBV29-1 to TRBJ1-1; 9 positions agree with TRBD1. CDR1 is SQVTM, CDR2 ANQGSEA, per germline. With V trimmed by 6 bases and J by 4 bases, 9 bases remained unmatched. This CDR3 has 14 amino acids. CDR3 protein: CSVRRGQGSTEAFF. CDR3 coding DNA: TGCAGCGTCCGCCGGGGACAGGGATCCACTGAAGCTTTCTTT.

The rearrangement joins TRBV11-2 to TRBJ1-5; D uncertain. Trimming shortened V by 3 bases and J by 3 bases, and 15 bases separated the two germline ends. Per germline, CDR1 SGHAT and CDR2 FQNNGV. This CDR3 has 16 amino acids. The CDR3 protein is CASSFSRTHNNQPQHF. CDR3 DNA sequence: TGTGCCAGCAGCTTCTCCCGGACCCACAACAATCAGCCCCAGCATTTT.

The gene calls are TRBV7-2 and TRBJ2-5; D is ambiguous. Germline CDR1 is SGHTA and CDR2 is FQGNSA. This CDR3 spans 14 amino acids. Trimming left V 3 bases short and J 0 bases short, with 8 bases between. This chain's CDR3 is CASSFWAYQETQYF. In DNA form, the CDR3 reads TGTGCCAGCAGCTTCTGGGCTTACCAAGAGACCCAGTACTTC.

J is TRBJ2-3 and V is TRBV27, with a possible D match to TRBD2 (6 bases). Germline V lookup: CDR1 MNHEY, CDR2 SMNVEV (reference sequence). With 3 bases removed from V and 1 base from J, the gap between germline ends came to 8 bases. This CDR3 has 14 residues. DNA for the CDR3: TGTGCCAGCAGTTTCGGGACTCGCACAGATACGCAGTATTTT. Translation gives CASSFGTRTDTQYF.

The CDR3 region is CASGTRSTDTQYF. Here the CDR3 DNA reads TGTGCCAGCGGGACAAGGAGCACAGATACGCAGTATTTT. This rearrangement joins TRBV2 to TRBJ2-3; possibly TRBD1 for D (6 bases). Trimming took off 8 bases at V and 0 bases at J, with 9 bases between the two ends. The V gene's germline CDR1 is SNHLY and CDR2 FYNNEI. This CDR3 is 13 amino acids long.